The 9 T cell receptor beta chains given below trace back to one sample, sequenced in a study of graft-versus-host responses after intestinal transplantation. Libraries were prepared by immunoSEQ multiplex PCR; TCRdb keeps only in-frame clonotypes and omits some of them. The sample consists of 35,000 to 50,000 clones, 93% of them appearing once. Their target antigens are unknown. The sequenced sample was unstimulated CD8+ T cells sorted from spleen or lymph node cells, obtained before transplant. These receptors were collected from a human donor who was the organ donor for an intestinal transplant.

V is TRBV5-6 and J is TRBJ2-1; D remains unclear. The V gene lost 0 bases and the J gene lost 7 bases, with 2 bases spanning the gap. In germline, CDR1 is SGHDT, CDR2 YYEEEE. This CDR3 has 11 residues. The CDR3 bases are TGTGCCAGCAGCTTGGGAAATGAGCAGTTCTTC. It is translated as CASSLGNEQFF.

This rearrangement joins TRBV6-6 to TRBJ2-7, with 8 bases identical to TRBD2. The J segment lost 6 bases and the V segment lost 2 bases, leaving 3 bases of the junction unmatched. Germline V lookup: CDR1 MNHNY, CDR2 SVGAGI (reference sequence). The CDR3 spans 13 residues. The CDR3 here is CASSYVTSAEQYF. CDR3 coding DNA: TGTGCCAGCAGTTACGTGACTAGCGCCGAGCAGTACTTC.

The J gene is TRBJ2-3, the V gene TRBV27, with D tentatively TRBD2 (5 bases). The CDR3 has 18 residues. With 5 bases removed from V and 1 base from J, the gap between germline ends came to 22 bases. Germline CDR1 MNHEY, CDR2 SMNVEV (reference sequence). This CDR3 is CASSPLGVLGIGTDTQYF. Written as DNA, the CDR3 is TGTGCCAGCAGTCCCCTCGGTGTACTAGGGATCGGCACAGATACGCAGTATTTT.

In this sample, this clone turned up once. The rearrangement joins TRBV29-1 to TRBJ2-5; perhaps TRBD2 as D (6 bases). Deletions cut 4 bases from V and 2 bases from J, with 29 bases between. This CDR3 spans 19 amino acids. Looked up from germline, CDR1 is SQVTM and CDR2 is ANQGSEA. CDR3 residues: CSVVGKGSTGTLSQETQYF. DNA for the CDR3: TGCAGCGTTGTTGGGAAGGGATCTACCGGGACTCTGAGTCAAGAGACCCAGTACTTC. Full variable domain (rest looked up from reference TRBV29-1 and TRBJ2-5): SAVISQKPSRDICQRGTSLTIQCQVDSQVTMMFWYRQQPGQSLTLIATANQGSEATYESGFVIDKFPISRPNLTFSTLTVSNMSPEDSSIYLCSVVGKGSTGTLSQETQYFGPGTRLLVL.

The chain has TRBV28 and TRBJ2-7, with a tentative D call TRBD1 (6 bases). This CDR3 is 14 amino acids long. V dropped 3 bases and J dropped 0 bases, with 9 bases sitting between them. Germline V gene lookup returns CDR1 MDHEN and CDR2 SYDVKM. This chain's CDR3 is CASSFGQFSYEQYF. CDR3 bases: TGTGCCAGCAGTTTCGGACAGTTCTCCTACGAGCAGTACTTC.

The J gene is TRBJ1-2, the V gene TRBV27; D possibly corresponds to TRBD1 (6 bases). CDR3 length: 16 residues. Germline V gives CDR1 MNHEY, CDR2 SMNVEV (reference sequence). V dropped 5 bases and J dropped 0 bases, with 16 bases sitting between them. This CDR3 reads CASSTKQGTSNYGYTF. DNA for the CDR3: TGTGCCAGCAGTACAAAACAGGGAACATCTAACTATGGCTACACCTTC.

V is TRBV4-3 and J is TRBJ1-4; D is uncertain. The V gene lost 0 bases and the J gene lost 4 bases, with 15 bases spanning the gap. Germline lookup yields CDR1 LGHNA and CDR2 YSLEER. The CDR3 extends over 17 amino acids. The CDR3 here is CASSQDLGPWDNEKLFF. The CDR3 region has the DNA TGCGCCAGCAGCCAAGATCTTGGTCCGTGGGATAATGAAAAACTGTTTTTT.

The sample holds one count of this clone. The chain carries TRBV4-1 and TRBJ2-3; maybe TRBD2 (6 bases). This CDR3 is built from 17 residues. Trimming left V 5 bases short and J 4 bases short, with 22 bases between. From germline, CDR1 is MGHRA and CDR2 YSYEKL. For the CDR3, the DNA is TGCGCCAGCAGCGACGCTGGCGGGACGGGTCGGCCAGATACGCAGTATTTT. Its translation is CASSDAGGTGRPDTQYF.

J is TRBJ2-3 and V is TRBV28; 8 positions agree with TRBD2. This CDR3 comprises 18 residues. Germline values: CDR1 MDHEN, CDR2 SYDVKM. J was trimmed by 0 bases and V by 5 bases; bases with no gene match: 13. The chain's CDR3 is CASSPGTSESLSTDTQYF. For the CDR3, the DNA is TGTGCCAGCAGTCCCGGGACTAGTGAATCTCTTAGCACAGATACGCAGTATTTT.